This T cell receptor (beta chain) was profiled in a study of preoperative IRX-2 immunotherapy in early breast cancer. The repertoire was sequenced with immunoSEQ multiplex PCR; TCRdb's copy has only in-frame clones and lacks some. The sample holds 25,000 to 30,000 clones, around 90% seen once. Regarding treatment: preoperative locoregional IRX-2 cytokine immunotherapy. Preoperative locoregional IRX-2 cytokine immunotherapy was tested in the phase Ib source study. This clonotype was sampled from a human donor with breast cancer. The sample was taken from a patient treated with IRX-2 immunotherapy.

This CDR3 reads CAWSKSGGAYEQYF. CDR3 in DNA: TGTGCCTGGAGTAAAAGCGGGGGGGCCTACGAGCAGTACTTC. The chain couples TRBV30 to TRBJ2-7; 10 nucleotides line up with TRBD2. CDR1 is GTSNPN, CDR2 SVGIG, per germline (reference sequence). V lost 2 bases and J lost 2; bases outside the gene matches: 3. The CDR3 covers 14 residues.